The 17 T cell receptor beta chains below all came from one sample that was sequenced in a study of tumor and adjacent non-tumor tissue in lung cancer (dated by TCRdb to the late 2010s). RNA was isolated from bulk unsorted tissue, and RNA quality was assessed with a NanoDrop ND-1000 and an Agilent 2100. Library creation used multiplex PCR. Sequencer: Illumina HiSeq 2500. TCRbeta libraries were constructed through three rounds of nested PCR with primers (Table S4) according to protocols modified from ARM-PCR. In-frame beta chains were kept once TCRdb had trimmed the public reads at Q25 with fastp and called clones with MiXCR. Entries that share a CDR3 protein sequence are merged under the most common genes and DNA. In all, the sample holds some 74,000 distinct CDR3 sequences, and roughly 72% of those were seen once. The ten largest make up around 10% of the sample. Sequenced material: lung tumor tissue. All receptors derive from a woman in her thirties or forties with non-small cell lung cancer.

The chain couples TRBV20-1 to TRBJ1-6, with no clear D. CDR1 DFQATT and CDR2 SNEGSKA come from the germline V gene (reference sequence). V lost 7 bases, J lost 10 bases, and 20 bases lay in between. CDR3 size: 14 residues. CDR3 bases: TGCAGTGTTAGCGACAAGGGATCAGGATCACCCCTCCACTTT. It encodes CSVSDKGSGSPLHF.

To note about this clonotype: A much larger clone sits a single nucleotide away, making a read error possible. As DNA, the CDR3 is TGTGCCAGCAGTGAAACATCTTCCACAGATACGCAGTATTTT. Amino acid sequence: CASSETSSTDTQYF. The V gene is TRBV2, the J gene TRBJ2-3; D is unclear. CDR1 is SNHLY and CDR2 is FYNNEI in the germline V gene. Trimming removed 2 bases at V and 2 bases at J, with 8 bases between. The CDR3 spans 14 residues.

The rearrangement links TRBV5-1 to TRBJ2-7; the match to TRBD2 covers 8 bases. This CDR3 has 15 residues. Trimming at V came to 0 bases and at J to 1 base, leaving 3 bases not matched to a gene. Germline values: CDR1 SGHRS, CDR2 YFSETQ. CDR3 sequence: CASSLGLAGSYEQYF. The CDR3 bases are TGCGCCAGCAGCTTGGGGCTAGCGGGTTCCTACGAGCAGTACTTC.

CDR3 bases: TGTGCCAGCAGCCCATCTTTGACTAGCGTTCATGAACAATTCTTC. Residues: CASSPSLTSVHEQFF. The chain couples TRBV11-2 to TRBJ2-1; 8 positions agree with TRBD2. This CDR3 region has 15 residues. Germline CDR1 and CDR2: SGHAT and FQNNGV. Trimming removed 5 bases from V and 16 bases from J; junction bases left unmatched: 19. Using reference TRBV11-2 and TRBJ2-1 for the parts outside the CDR3, the full variable domain is EAGVAQSPRYKIIEKRQSVAFWCNPISGHATLYWYQQILGQGPKLLIQFQNNGVVDDSQLPKDRFSAERLKGVDSTLKIQPAKLEDSAVYLCASSPSLTSVHEQFFGPGTRLTVL.

As regards this clonotype: An end of the junction does not agree with germline; a read error may underlie this. This chain joins TRBV4-2 and TRBJ2-2, with D perhaps TRBD2 (5 bases). CDR1 and CDR2 (germline): LGHNA, YNFKEQ. CDR3 length: 14 residues. CDR3 sequence: CANSQSLYTGELFF. Here the CDR3 DNA reads TGTGCCAACAGCCAAAGCTTATACACCGGGGAGCTGTTCTTT.

This clonotype turned up a few times. V is TRBV20-1 and J is TRBJ1-4, with 9 bases lining up with TRBD1. CDR1 and CDR2 (germline): DFQATT, SNEGSKA (reference sequence). After removal of 2 bases from V and 10 bases from J, the junction contained 8 bases not matched to a gene. This CDR3 has 14 residues. DNA for the CDR3: TGCAGTGCTAGACTCGGGACAGGGCTTGGAAAACTGTTTTTT. This translates into CSARLGTGLGKLFF.

The V gene is TRBV2, the J gene TRBJ2-3, with 8 positions matching TRBD1. CDR3 size: 14 residues. V was clipped by 1 base and J by 6 bases; unmatched bases: 3. Germline CDR1 is SNHLY and CDR2 is FYNNEI. The CDR3 nucleotides read TGTGCCAGCAGTGAAGGGACAGGGTATGATACGCAGTATTTT. It is translated as CASSEGTGYDTQYF. The whole variable domain, remainder taken from reference TRBV2 and TRBJ2-3, is EPEVTQTPSHQVTQMGQEVILRCVPISNHLYFYWYRQILGQKVEFLVSFYNNEISEKSEIFDDQFSVERPDGSNFTLKIRSTKLEDSAMYFCASSEGTGYDTQYFGPGTRLTVL.

Remarks on this clonotype: Without the conserved terminal phenylalanine or tryptophan, this CDR3 likely stems from a read error. Because the CDR3's place on the DNA is in doubt, the DNA is left out and the CDR3 is given as listed by TCRdb. The chain uses TRBV28 and TRBJ2-3. The CDR3 adds up to 14 amino acids, both ends counted. Looked up from germline, CDR1 is MDHEN and CDR2 is SYDVKM. CDR3 region: CASSLTRPTDTQYL.

This clonotype was seen only once. The final CDR3 position lacks the conserved phenylalanine or tryptophan, pointing to a likely read error. The limits of the CDR3 on the DNA are not certain, so only TCRdb's listed CDR3 is given. The V call is TRBV4-1, the J call TRBJ1-2. The CDR3 has 15 amino acids, counting both end residues. Germline V gene sequence: CDR1 MGHRA, CDR2 YSYEKL. CDR3 region: CASSSWQGREDGHTL.

In regard to this clonotype: The CDR3 end shows no conserved phenylalanine or tryptophan, and so a read error is likely. CDR3 in DNA: TGTGCCAGCAGTCGCCTAAGGACTAGCGGGAGGTACGAACAGTACATC. Translated: CASSRLRTSGRYEQYI. The chain is built from TRBV6-5 and TRBJ2-7; TRBD2 matches 14 bases. The CDR3 has 16 amino acids. The germline gives CDR1 MNHEY, CDR2 SVGAGI.

Note on this clonotype: At one of its ends the junction is not consistent with the germline gene, which may arise from a read error. The V gene is TRBV6-6, the J gene TRBJ2-3, with 7 bases fitting TRBD1. Germline CDR1 and CDR2: MNHNY and SVGAGI (reference sequence). The CDR3 has 17 residues. In DNA form, the CDR3 reads TGTGCCAGCAGTTACTCGAAAGGGACAGCCACCACAGATACACAGTATTTT. Its protein is CASSYSKGTATTDTQYF.

With respect to this clonotype: This may stem from a read error, because a much larger clone lies one nucleotide away. Because the CDR3 is missing its conserved closing phenylalanine or tryptophan, this is likely a read error. The chain recombines TRBV29-1 with TRBJ1-2; tentatively, D is TRBD1 (6 bases). There are 11 residues in the CDR3. CDR1 SQVTM and CDR2 ANQGSEA come from the germline V gene. Trimming left V 7 bases short and J 1 base short, with 7 bases between. In DNA, the CDR3 is TGCAGCGGGGGACATAACTATGGCTACACCTCC. Amino acid sequence: CSGGHNYGYTS.

In this sample, this clonotype turned up many times. The CDR3 DNA reads TGTGCTAGTGGTTTGGACCCCCTCGCGGGGGGGTCCTACGAGCAGTACTTC. This translates into CASGLDPLAGGSYEQYF. The chain has TRBV12-5 and TRBJ2-7; 9 positions match TRBD2. Trimming removed 1 base from V and 1 base from J; junction bases left unmatched: 8. Germline V gene lookup returns CDR1 LGHNT and CDR2 FRNRAP. This CDR3 is 17 amino acids long.

This clonotype was seen a few times. The chain combines TRBV28 with TRBJ2-3; maybe TRBD1 (5 bases). V lost 2 bases, J lost 2 bases, and 17 bases lay in between. There are 17 residues in the CDR3. Per germline, CDR1 MDHEN and CDR2 SYDVKM. CDR3 protein: CASSLPDSQSVTDTQYF. CDR3 nucleotide sequence: TGTGCCAGCAGTTTACCCGACAGCCAGTCGGTCACAGATACGCAGTATTTT.

In regard to this clonotype: The junction departs from the called germline gene at one end, perhaps through a read error. V gene TRBV6-2 or TRBV6-3 combines with J gene TRBJ2-5; no clear D gene. Germline CDR1 and CDR2: MNHEY and SVGEGT. The CDR3 spans 12 residues. CDR3 amino acids: CASSIYQETQYF. The CDR3, as DNA: TGTGCCAGCAGTATCTATCAAGAGACCCAATACTTC.

Remarks on this clonotype: The junction shows a germline mismatch at one end, possibly a read error. The genes are TRBV6-6 and TRBJ1-5; TRBD1 agrees at 9 bases. Germline CDR1 reads MNHNY; CDR2 reads SVGAGI (reference sequence). This CDR3 is built from 17 residues. This chain's CDR3 is CVSRSTPGGQGNQPQHF. In DNA form, the CDR3 reads TGTGTCAGCCGTTCCACCCCCGGCGGACAGGGGAATCAGCCCCAGCATTTT.

With respect to this clonotype: A read error may account for a junction end that differs from germline. This chain joins TRBV14 and TRBJ2-1, with 8 positions matching TRBD1. In germline, CDR1 is SGHDN, CDR2 FVKESK. The CDR3 consists of 15 residues. The CDR3 bases are TGTGCCAGCGGCCAGGACAGGGCCTATTACAATGAGCAGTTCTTC. Protein product: CASGQDRAYYNEQFF.